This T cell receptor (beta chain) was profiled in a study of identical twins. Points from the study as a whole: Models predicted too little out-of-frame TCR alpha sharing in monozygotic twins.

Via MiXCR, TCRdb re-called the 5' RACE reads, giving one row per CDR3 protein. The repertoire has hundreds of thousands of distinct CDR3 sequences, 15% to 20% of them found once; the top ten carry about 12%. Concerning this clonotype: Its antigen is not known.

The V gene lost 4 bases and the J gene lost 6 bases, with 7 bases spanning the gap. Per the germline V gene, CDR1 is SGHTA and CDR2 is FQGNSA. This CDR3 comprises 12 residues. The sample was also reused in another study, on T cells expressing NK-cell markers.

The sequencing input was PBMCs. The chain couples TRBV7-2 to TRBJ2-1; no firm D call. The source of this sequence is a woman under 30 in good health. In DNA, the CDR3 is TGTGCCAGCAGCTCAATACTCAATGAGCAGTTCTTC. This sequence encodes CASSSILNEQFF.